This T cell receptor beta chain was recovered during a study of blood T cell repertoires in COVID-19. Trimming left V 3 bases short and J 2 bases short, with 14 bases between. This CDR3 is 14 amino acids long. Looked up from germline, CDR1 is DFQATT and CDR2 is SNEGSKA (reference sequence). TCRdb keeps only in-frame clones here, not all; method: immunoSEQ multiplex PCR. Here the sample spans 350,000 to 550,000 clones, roughly 87% being singletons. The source is a woman in her late teens or twenties with acute COVID-19. The chain links TRBV20-1 to TRBJ2-7, with a weak D call TRBD2 (5 bases). Source material: PBMCs or T cells enriched from blood (not recorded which). Here the CDR3 reads CSASERKQTYEQYF. CDR3 nucleotide sequence: TGCAGTGCTAGTGAGCGGAAGCAGACCTACGAGCAGTACTTC.